The 22 T cell receptor beta chains below were found in one sample sequenced in a study of immune characterization of retroperitoneal liposarcoma. TCRdb re-called the PCR reads with MiXCR, one entry per CDR3 protein. This repertoire shows about 10,000 distinct CDR3 sequences, 37% found once; its top ten account for around 10%. Specimen: tumor tissue. These receptors all stem from a female donor with retroperitoneal liposarcoma.

This clonotype was recorded a few times. CDR3 DNA: TGTGCCAGCACTCACCGGGACAAAGAGACCCAGTTCTTC. Amino acids: CASTHRDKETQFF. The V gene is TRBV6-1, the J gene TRBJ2-1; D may be TRBD1 (6 bases). The CDR3 consists of 13 residues. In germline, CDR1 is MNHNS, CDR2 SASEGT. The ends were cut back, 7 bases at V and 13 bases at J, with 20 bases in the middle.

This clonotype rates as medium-sized (0.01 to 0.1%). The chain joins TRBV6-1 to TRBJ2-4; TRBD2 might be the D (5 bases). This CDR3 is built from 15 residues. Germline V gives CDR1 MNHNS, CDR2 SASEGT. The germline V and J ends were trimmed by 5 bases and 9 bases, with 20 bases remaining between them. The CDR3 DNA follows: TGTGCCAGCAGTTCGGGGAACCAGGCTTTTAGCATTCAGTACTTC. Its translation: CASSSGNQAFSIQYF.

The V call is TRBV7-2, the J call TRBJ2-1; 8 nucleotides align to TRBD2. The J call may be incorrect, as the DNA end agrees better with TRBJ2-5. The CDR3 length is 14 residues. Looked up from germline, CDR1 is SGHTA and CDR2 is FQGNSA. The CDR3 region is CASSPEALAGTQYF. The CDR3 nucleotides are TGTGCCAGCAGCCCTGAAGCGCTAGCGGGGACCCAGTACTTC.

This chain uses TRBV12-3 or TRBV12-4 with TRBJ1-4; 7 nucleotides agree with TRBD1. With 1 base clipped from V and 10 bases from J, the junction kept 6 bases outside the gene matches. CDR3 length: 14 amino acids. For the CDR3, the DNA is TGTGCCAGCAGTTTAGGGGGGGCAGGGGGAAAACTGTTTTTT. It is translated as CASSLGGAGGKLFF.

The genes are TRBV10-2 and TRBJ1-1; the D is unclear. Germline V gives CDR1 WSHSY, CDR2 SAAADI. V was clipped by 4 bases and J by 3 bases, with 15 bases between them. CDR3 length: 15 residues. For the CDR3, the DNA is TGCGCCAGCAGTGTGGTAACACCAAAAGACACTGAAGCTTTCTTT. Translated, it gives CASSVVTPKDTEAFF.

This chain uses TRBV6-6 with TRBJ2-1; unclear D gene. The DNA end lines up better with TRBJ2-7; the J call may be wrong. This CDR3 has 13 amino acids. Germline lookup yields CDR1 MNHNY and CDR2 SVGAGI (reference sequence). CDR3 residues: CASSYGGDNEQYF. Written as DNA, the CDR3 is TGTGCCAGCAGTTACGGCGGAGACAATGAGCAGTACTTC.

The rearrangement uses TRBV19 and TRBJ1-1, with TRBD1 as a possible D gene (6 bases). This CDR3 contains 14 residues. Germline V gives CDR1 LNHDA, CDR2 SQIVND (reference sequence). V was cut by 2 bases and J by 6 bases, with 13 bases left in between. DNA for the CDR3: TGTGCCAGTAGTATACAGGGGACCGACCCTGAAGCTTTCTTT. Its protein product is CASSIQGTDPEAFF.

J is TRBJ2-1 and V is TRBV7-6; 7 nucleotides line up with TRBD2. V lost 1 base and J lost 0; bases outside the gene matches: 6. The germline V gene has CDR1 SGHVS and CDR2 FNYEAQ. This CDR3 has 17 residues. The CDR3 DNA follows: TGTGCCAGCAGCTTAGTGGTCGGGGGGAGCTCCTACAATGAGCAGTTCTTC. As protein: CASSLVVGGSSYNEQFF.

In its sample, this clonotype ranks as medium-sized. This chain links TRBV7-6 with TRBJ2-1; the match to TRBD2 covers 7 bases. There are 18 residues in the CDR3. The V and J ends lost 3 bases and 2 bases, in that order; junction bases with no gene match: 13. Germline V lookup: CDR1 SGHVS, CDR2 FNYEAQ. The CDR3 DNA follows: TGTGCCAGCAGCTTGACGCGGGGGAAGATAGAGACCTACAATGAGCAGTTCTTC. It translates to CASSLTRGKIETYNEQFF.

This chain uses TRBV7-6 with TRBJ2-1; 12 positions agree with TRBD2. The DNA matches TRBJ2-7 better at its end, which makes the J call doubtful. CDR1 is SGHVS, CDR2 FNYEAQ, per germline. The CDR3 spans 17 residues. The CDR3: CASGPLASGRAGNEQYF. Here the CDR3 DNA reads TGTGCCAGCGGGCCCTTGGCTAGCGGGAGGGCCGGGAATGAGCAGTACTTC.

This chain connects TRBV6-5 to TRBJ2-5; no clear D gene. V was pared by 5 bases and J by 0 bases, with 10 bases between. CDR3 length: 14 amino acids. Per the germline V gene, CDR1 is MNHEY and CDR2 is SVGAGI. CDR3 region: CASSEQPYQETQYF. In DNA, the CDR3 is TGTGCCAGCAGTGAGCAGCCGTACCAAGAGACCCAGTACTTC.

The rearrangement joins TRBV6-1 to TRBJ2-4, with 8 bases aligning to TRBD1. Per germline, CDR1 MNHNS and CDR2 SASEGT. V lost 6 bases and J lost 6; bases outside the gene matches: 22. The CDR3 runs 19 residues. The chain's CDR3 is CASSKTQSGTGLLLNIQYF. DNA of the CDR3: TGTGCCAGCAGCAAGACACAATCCGGGACAGGTTTACTGCTAAACATTCAGTACTTC.

By share, this clonotype ranks as medium-sized. The rearrangement links TRBV11-3 to TRBJ2-5, with 9 bases identical to TRBD1. The DNA end is a closer match to TRBJ2-7, so the J assignment may be wrong. The germline CDR1 and CDR2 sequences are SGHNT and YENEEA. This CDR3 is built from 13 residues. The DNA of the CDR3 is TGTGCCAGCAGCCAGGGACAGGGAGGCGAGCAGTACTTC. It encodes CASSQGQGGEQYF.

This clonotype was seen a handful of times. V usage is TRBV7-6 and J usage is TRBJ2-5; 15 nucleotides line up with TRBD2. Losses at the gene ends were 1 base for V and 4 bases for J; bases not matched to a gene: 4. Germline assignment: CDR1 SGHVS and CDR2 FNYEAQ. The CDR3 is made up of 17 amino acids. CDR3 coding DNA: TGTGCCAGCAGCTTAGGGACTAGCGGGAGGGCGCGAGAGACCCAGTACTTC. As protein: CASSLGTSGRARETQYF.

This chain joins TRBV6-1 and TRBJ2-1, with D hard to call. The CDR3 sequence is 12 residues long. V was trimmed by 6 bases and J by 8 bases, leaving 11 bases between them. Germline V gene sequence: CDR1 MNHNS, CDR2 SASEGT. For the CDR3, the DNA is TGTGCCAGCAGGGTGGTTGGCGATGAGCAGTTCTTC. Protein sequence: CASRVVGDEQFF.

The chain has TRBV6-5 and TRBJ2-3; the match to TRBD2 covers 13 bases. The CDR3 covers 15 residues. CDR1 is MNHEY and CDR2 is SVGAGI in the germline V gene. V lost 6 bases to trimming and J lost 6 bases; unmatched junction nucleotides: 6. The CDR3 reads CASSPGLAGVDTQYF. For the CDR3, the DNA is TGTGCCAGCAGCCCCGGACTAGCGGGAGTCGATACGCAGTATTTT.

This chain joins TRBV11-2 and TRBJ2-1; D perhaps matches TRBD1 (6 bases). The CDR3 spans 13 residues. The germline V gene has CDR1 SGHAT and CDR2 FQNNGV. V lost 2 bases and J 6 bases, leaving 8 bases between the germline ends. The CDR3 here is CASSLLQGNEQFF. The CDR3 nucleotides are TGTGCCAGCAGCTTATTACAGGGCAATGAGCAGTTCTTC. Together with reference TRBV11-2 and TRBJ2-1, the CDR3 gives the full variable domain: EAGVAQSPRYKIIEKRQSVAFWCNPISGHATLYWYQQILGQGPKLLIQFQNNGVVDDSQLPKDRFSAERLKGVDSTLKIQPAKLEDSAVYLCASSLLQGNEQFFGPGTRLTVL.

This clonotype has at least ten counts. This may be a read error: a much more frequent sequence differs by one nucleotide. J is TRBJ2-1 and V is TRBV27; TRBD1 aligns across 9 bases. After removal of 5 bases from V and 13 bases from J, the junction contained 12 bases not matched to a gene. The germline V gene encodes CDR1 MNHEY and CDR2 SMNVEV (reference sequence). The CDR3 sequence is 14 residues long. The CDR3 DNA reads TGTGCCAGCAGTATACAGGGGGCGGGAAACATTCAGTTCTTC. It specifies CASSIQGAGNIQFF.

This clonotype is medium-sized (0.01 to 0.1%) within its sample. This chain links TRBV6-6 with TRBJ2-5, with 8 bases aligning to TRBD2. Matching the DNA end better, TRBJ2-7 makes the J call doubtful. Germline V gene lookup returns CDR1 MNHNY and CDR2 SVGAGI (reference sequence). There are 17 residues in the CDR3. The DNA of the CDR3 is TGTGCCAGCAGTTACTCGACCCCGGGCCGGGGGGGCTACGAGCAGTACTTC. Translating gives CASSYSTPGRGGYEQYF.

This clonotype appeared many times. The chain employs TRBV6-6 and TRBJ2-3, with 8 nucleotides matching TRBD2. Trimming removed 0 bases from V and 8 bases from J; junction bases left unmatched: 7. The CDR3 loop spans 15 amino acids. Germline V lookup: CDR1 MNHNY, CDR2 SVGAGI (reference sequence). The CDR3, as DNA: TGTGCCAGCAGTTACTCGTACGGGGGGGCAGGTACGCAGTATTTT. Translation: CASSYSYGGAGTQYF.

The V and J genes are TRBV7-2 and TRBJ2-1; TRBD2 might be the D (6 bases). The assigned J gene may be wrong: the sequence end matches TRBJ2-7 better. The CDR3 totals 16 residues. In germline, CDR1 is SGHTA, CDR2 FQGNSA. The CDR3: CASSLVLAVSYNEQYF. Here the CDR3 DNA reads TGTGCCAGCAGCTTAGTATTAGCGGTTTCCTACAATGAGCAGTACTTC.

The rearrangement links TRBV27 to TRBJ1-5; tentatively, D is TRBD1 (6 bases). Germline CDR1 is MNHEY and CDR2 is SMNVEV (reference sequence). The CDR3 loop spans 15 amino acids. Trimming stripped 5 bases from V and 1 base from J, with 12 bases between. CDR3 loop: CASSHREGSNQPQHF. CDR3 in DNA: TGTGCCAGCAGTCACAGGGAGGGCAGCAATCAGCCCCAGCATTTT.